One and the same sample provided the 20 T cell receptor beta chains below, sequenced in a study of blood T cell repertoires in COVID-19. The repertoire was sequenced with immunoSEQ multiplex PCR; TCRdb's copy has only in-frame clones and lacks some. The sample lists 130,000 to 150,000 clones, around 83% occurring once. Sequencing was done on a sample of peripheral blood. All receptors derive from a human donor with acute or convalescent COVID-19. The donor label of this sample is uncertain.

CDR3 sequence (DNA): TGTGCCAGCAGTTACGAACCGACTACTAACTATGGCTACACCTTC. Residues: CASSYEPTTNYGYTF. The chain recombines TRBV6-5 with TRBJ1-2; no reliable D call. CDR1 and CDR2 from the germline V gene are MNHEY and SVGAGI. V dropped 2 bases and J dropped 0 bases, with 10 bases sitting between them. The CDR3 contains 15 residues.

The table lists this clone with a count of one. The chain joins TRBV4-1 to TRBJ1-1, with 12 bases that match TRBD1. The germline V gene encodes CDR1 MGHRA and CDR2 YSYEKL. CDR3 length: 17 residues. Germline trimming cut 4 bases from V and 0 bases from J; bases unmatched to any gene: 6. For the CDR3, the DNA is TGCGCCAGCAGCCCGCGGGACAGGGGGCTTCTGAACACTGAAGCTTTCTTT. Protein sequence: CASSPRDRGLLNTEAFF.

This chain links TRBV5-4 with TRBJ2-4; possible D gene TRBD1, 6 bases. In germline, CDR1 is SGHNT, CDR2 YYREEE (reference sequence). The CDR3 length is 12 residues. Trimming shortened V by 5 bases and J by 6 bases, and 9 bases separated the two germline ends. The CDR3 reads CASSRGTNIQYF. The CDR3 nucleotides read TGTGCCAGCAGTAGGGGGACAAACATTCAGTACTTC.

The chain recombines TRBV9 with TRBJ2-3, with D possibly being TRBD1 (6 bases). V gave up 6 bases and J gave up 0 bases, with 11 bases separating them. The germline V gene encodes CDR1 SGDLS and CDR2 YYNGEE. This CDR3 is 14 amino acids long. The CDR3 region is CASTTDSSTDTQYF. The CDR3, as DNA: TGTGCCAGCACCACGGACAGCAGCACAGATACGCAGTATTTT.

The CDR3: CASSLGRGNTGELFF. CDR3 coding DNA: TGTGCCAGCAGCTTAGGGAGGGGGAACACCGGGGAGCTGTTTTTT. The genes are TRBV7-2 and TRBJ2-2, with a tentative D call TRBD2 (6 bases). V was shortened by 1 base and J by 1 base, with 7 bases between the two germline ends. Germline assignment: CDR1 SGHTA and CDR2 FQGNSA. The CDR3 spans 15 residues.

The genes are TRBV5-6 and TRBJ2-4; weak D call: TRBD2 (5 bases). The germline V and J ends were trimmed by 5 bases and 0 bases, with 12 bases remaining between them. The length of the CDR3 is 15 residues. Germline V gene data show CDR1 as SGHDT and CDR2 as YYEEEE. The CDR3 DNA reads TGTGCCAGCAGTTATTCCGGGATAGCCAAAAACATTCAGTACTTC. Translating it yields CASSYSGIAKNIQYF. Filled out from reference TRBV5-6 and TRBJ2-4, the complete variable domain reads DAGVTQSPTHLIKTRGQQVTLRCSPKSGHDTVSWYQQALGQGPQFIFQYYEEEERQRGNFPDRFSGHQFPNYSSELNVNALLLGDSALYLCASSYSGIAKNIQYFGAGTRLSVL.

This clone showed up just a few times. J is TRBJ1-1 and V is TRBV27; possibly TRBD1 for D (5 bases). Germline CDR1 and CDR2: MNHEY and SMNVEV (reference sequence). Trimming removed 8 bases at V and 10 bases at J, with 17 bases between. This CDR3 has 12 amino acids. Written as DNA, the CDR3 is TGTGCCAGCCGCGGGGGGGGTGGCGGAGCTTTCTTT. This codes for CASRGGGGGAFF.

This clone was seen a single time. The junction shows a germline mismatch at one end, possibly a read error. The V call is TRBV7-7, the J call TRBJ2-1; perhaps TRBD1 as D (6 bases). The germline CDR1 and CDR2 sequences are SSHAT and FNYEAQ (reference sequence). The CDR3 spans 13 residues. The CDR3 DNA reads as TGTGCTAGCAGCCCGGGACAACCAAATGAGCAGTTCTTC. Residues: CASSPGQPNEQFF.

The chain has TRBV15 and TRBJ2-1, with TRBD1 matching 8 bases. The CDR3 runs 16 residues. From germline, CDR1 is LNHNV and CDR2 YYDKDF (reference sequence). The ends lost 1 base at V and 5 bases at J; junction bases unmatched: 7. CDR3 protein: CATSRVGQGYHNEQFF. The DNA for the CDR3 is TGTGCCACCAGCAGAGTTGGACAGGGCTACCACAATGAGCAGTTCTTC.

This clone was observed a handful of times. The V and J genes are TRBV4-2 and TRBJ1-2, with a weak D call TRBD1 (6 bases). Trimming took off 4 bases at V and 0 bases at J, with 12 bases between the two ends. This CDR3 has 15 amino acids. Per germline, CDR1 LGHNA and CDR2 YNFKEQ. The CDR3 sequence is CASSPGQGPNYGYTF. CDR3 bases: TGTGCCAGCAGCCCTGGGCAGGGGCCTAACTATGGCTACACCTTC.

This clone was detected only once. The chain links TRBV28 to TRBJ2-3; 10 nucleotides align to TRBD2. Germline assignment: CDR1 MDHEN and CDR2 SYDVKM. Trimming removed 8 bases from V and 4 bases from J; junction bases left unmatched: 15. The CDR3 spans 17 residues. CDR3 sequence (DNA): TGTGCCAGCTGGGCGGGTGGAGCGGGAGGGCCGGCAGATACGCAGTATTTT. Translated, it gives CASWAGGAGGPADTQYF.

The genes are TRBV6-5 and TRBJ2-1, with 8 positions matching TRBD2. Per the germline V gene, CDR1 is MNHEY and CDR2 is SVGAGI. The CDR3 sequence is 16 residues long. The V and J ends lost 2 bases and 5 bases, in that order; junction bases with no gene match: 8. The CDR3 loop is CASSYLGAGGHNEQFF. As DNA, the CDR3 is TGTGCCAGCAGTTACCTCGGGGCGGGAGGCCACAATGAGCAGTTCTTC.

V and J are TRBV11-1 and TRBJ2-2, with 8 bases fitting TRBD1. CDR3 size: 15 residues. J was trimmed by 3 bases and V by 2 bases; bases with no gene match: 2. Germline CDR1 SGHAT, CDR2 FQDESV (reference sequence). The CDR3 region is CASSLQGADTGELFF. CDR3 bases: TGTGCCAGCAGCTTACAGGGGGCGGACACCGGGGAGCTGTTTTTT.

This clone was recorded only once. This chain joins TRBV28 and TRBJ2-7; 12 bases fit TRBD2. Germline lookup yields CDR1 MDHEN and CDR2 SYDVKM. The V gene end was trimmed by 2 bases and the J gene end by 6 bases; junction bases not matched to a gene: 11. The CDR3 consists of 17 residues. CDR3 sequence (DNA): TGTGCCAGCAGTTTACCCGGTCGACTAGCGGGGGAATCCGAGCAGTACTTC. It encodes CASSLPGRLAGESEQYF.

The rearrangement uses TRBV19 and TRBJ1-5; D ambiguous. Germline V gene lookup returns CDR1 LNHDA and CDR2 SQIVND (reference sequence). The CDR3 loop spans 12 amino acids. Trimming took off 6 bases at V and 5 bases at J, with 8 bases between the two ends. The CDR3 DNA follows: TGTGCCAGTAGCGACGGGGATCAGCCCCAGCATTTT. Encoded protein: CASSDGDQPQHF.

This chain connects TRBV28 to TRBJ1-1; perhaps TRBD1 as D (5 bases). The CDR3 is 14 residues long. V was trimmed by 4 bases and J by 0 bases, leaving 9 bases between them. Germline V gene sequence: CDR1 MDHEN, CDR2 SYDVKM. The CDR3 region has the DNA TGTGCCAGCAGTTCGGGACTATTGAACACTGAAGCTTTCTTT. Its translation: CASSSGLLNTEAFF.

Regarding this clone: The same CDR3 also results from other DNA sequences found in this sample. This chain uses TRBV19 with TRBJ1-6; D uncertain. V shed 3 bases and J shed 5 bases, with 8 bases lying between them. The CDR3 has 14 residues. Per the germline V gene, CDR1 is LNHDA and CDR2 is SQIVND (reference sequence). CDR3 sequence (DNA): TGTGCCAGTAGTATTGGAGGGAATAATTCACCCCTCCACTTT. Translation: CASSIGGNNSPLHF.

In its sample, this clone was seen once. The CDR3 region is CASSLLVTDTQYF. CDR3 DNA sequence: TGTGCCAGCAGCCTACTTGTGACAGATACGCAGTATTTT. The rearrangement uses TRBV5-8 and TRBJ2-3, with D hard to call. The germline gives CDR1 SGHTS, CDR2 YDEGEE. Trimming removed 4 bases from V and 3 bases from J, with 9 bases in between. This CDR3 has 13 residues.

This chain links TRBV7-2 with TRBJ1-4; D perhaps matches TRBD1 (5 bases). Per the germline V gene, CDR1 is SGHTA and CDR2 is FQGNSA. V lost 2 bases, J lost 5 bases, and 12 bases lay in between. This CDR3 has 15 amino acids. The CDR3 DNA follows: TGTGCCAGCAGCTTACGCAGGGCATCAAATGAAAAACTGTTTTTT. As protein: CASSLRRASNEKLFF.

The chain is built from TRBV10-3 and TRBJ2-1; D remains ambiguous. This CDR3 is built from 17 residues. With 2 bases removed from V and 7 bases from J, the gap between germline ends came to 21 bases. CDR1 ENHRY and CDR2 SYGVKD come from the germline V gene. Here the CDR3 DNA reads TGTGCCATCAGTGAGCCGAGACCGGCCTCCGTGAGGAATGAGCAGTTCTTC. Its protein product is CAISEPRPASVRNEQFF.